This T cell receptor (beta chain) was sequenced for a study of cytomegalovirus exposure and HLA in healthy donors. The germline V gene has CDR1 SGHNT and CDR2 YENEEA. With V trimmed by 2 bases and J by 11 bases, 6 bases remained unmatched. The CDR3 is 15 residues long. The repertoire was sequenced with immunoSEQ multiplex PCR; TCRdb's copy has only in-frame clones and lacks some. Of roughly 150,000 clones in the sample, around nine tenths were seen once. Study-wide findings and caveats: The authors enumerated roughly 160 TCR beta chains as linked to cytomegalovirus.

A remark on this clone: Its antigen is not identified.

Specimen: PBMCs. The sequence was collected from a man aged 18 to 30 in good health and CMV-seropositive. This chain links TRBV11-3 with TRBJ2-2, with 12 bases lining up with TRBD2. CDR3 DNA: TGTGCCAGCAGCTTACGACTAGCGGGAGTCGGTGAGCTGTTTTTT. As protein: CASSLRLAGVGELFF.